Below, 21 T cell receptor beta chains from the same sample are listed, as sequenced in a study of OX40 agonist ivuxolimab in advanced cancers. This table comes from immunoSEQ multiplex PCR, and its TCRdb copy is limited to in-frame clones, with some not included. The table lists 50,000 to 70,000 clones, roughly 90% of them singletons, with more than 0.9% in the top ten. This sample comprised CD4+ or CD8+ T cells sorted from blood, obtained in a trial of the OX40 agonist ivuxolimab. The source of these receptors is an adult with an advanced solid tumor such as melanoma, head and neck, liver or kidney cancer.

The gene calls are TRBV5-1 and TRBJ2-1; 11 bases map to TRBD2. The CDR3 runs to 14 residues. J was trimmed by 8 bases and V by 2 bases; bases with no gene match: 3. Germline V CDR1 and CDR2: SGHRS, YFSETQ. This CDR3 is CASSFSGRVDEQFF. The CDR3, as DNA: TGCGCCAGCAGCTTTAGCGGGAGGGTGGATGAGCAGTTCTTC. Full variable domain (missing parts from reference TRBV5-1 and TRBJ2-1): KAGVTQTPRYLIKTRGQQVTLSCSPISGHRSVSWYQQTPGQGLQFLFEYFSETQRNKGNFPGRFSGRQFSNSRSEMNVSTLELGDSALYLCASSFSGRVDEQFFGPGTRLTVL.

The V and J genes are TRBV10-3 and TRBJ2-7, with 8 nucleotides matching TRBD2. The V segment lost 10 bases and the J segment 2 bases; nucleotides outside the gene matches: 13. Germline V CDR1 and CDR2: ENHRY, SYGVKD. CDR3 length: 15 amino acids. The DNA for the CDR3 is TGTGCCACCCAGCGCCTAGCGGGCGACCCCTACGAGCAGTACTTC. It codes for CATQRLAGDPYEQYF.

V gene TRBV19 combines with J gene TRBJ1-4; 12 nucleotides agree with TRBD1. V was clipped by 5 bases and J by 8 bases; unmatched bases: 6. Germline CDR1 reads LNHDA; CDR2 reads SQIVND (reference sequence). This CDR3 is 15 amino acids long. Here the CDR3 reads CASSGTGGGGEKLFF. CDR3 sequence (DNA): TGTGCCAGTAGTGGGACAGGGGGCGGAGGCGAAAAACTGTTTTTT.

The chain couples TRBV19 to TRBJ2-1, with 7 bases lining up with TRBD2. This CDR3 region has 16 residues. The J segment lost 2 bases and the V segment lost 4 bases, leaving 8 bases of the junction unmatched. Per the germline V gene, CDR1 is LNHDA and CDR2 is SQIVND (reference sequence). CDR3: CASSSTAGAPYNEQFF. The CDR3 DNA reads as TGTGCCAGTAGTAGTACGGCGGGAGCCCCCTACAATGAGCAGTTCTTC.

The rearrangement joins TRBV4-2 to TRBJ2-1; 12 nucleotides line up with TRBD2. Germline V gene sequence: CDR1 LGHNA, CDR2 YNFKEQ. The CDR3 runs 15 residues. J gave up 7 bases and V 1 base, and 2 bases lay outside the gene matches. CDR3 in DNA: TGTGCCAGCAGCCAAGGGACTAGCGGGACAAATGAGCAGTTCTTC. It specifies CASSQGTSGTNEQFF.

CDR3 in amino acids: CASSLRLYSSEAFF. In DNA, the CDR3 is TGTGCCAGCAGTTTACGCCTATATTCCTCCGAAGCTTTCTTT. J is TRBJ1-1 and V is TRBV28; D call uncertain. CDR1 is MDHEN and CDR2 is SYDVKM in the germline V gene. V lost 2 bases, J lost 8 bases, and 15 bases lay in between. The CDR3 totals 14 residues. The full variable domain, rest sourced from reference TRBV28 and TRBJ1-1, is DVKVTQSSRYLVKRTGEKVFLECVQDMDHENMFWYRQDPGLGLRLIYFSYDVKMKEKGDIPEGYSVSREKKERFSLILESASTNQTSMYLCASSLRLYSSEAFFGQGTRLTVV.

The chain employs TRBV5-4 and TRBJ2-7; 8 nucleotides match TRBD2. V was clipped by 3 bases and J by 9 bases; unmatched bases: 14. Germline V gene sequence: CDR1 SGHNT, CDR2 YYREEE (reference sequence). The CDR3 covers 15 residues. The CDR3 nucleotides read TGTGCCAGCAGCTCAAGCGGGAGTTCACTACCCGTGCAGTACTTC. Amino acid sequence: CASSSSGSSLPVQYF.

The V and J genes are TRBV6-4 and TRBJ1-4; TRBD1 matches at 9 bases. Germline V lookup: CDR1 MRHNA, CDR2 SNTAGT. The CDR3 runs to 15 residues. V was pared by 6 bases and J by 2 bases, with 4 bases of the junction left unmatched. CDR3 nucleotides: TGTGCCAGCAGGCACAGGGGGCCTACTAATGAAAAACTGTTTTTT. This encodes CASRHRGPTNEKLFF.

This chain connects TRBV19 to TRBJ2-7; 13 nucleotides agree with TRBD2. The CDR3 has 15 amino acids. Germline CDR1 and CDR2: LNHDA and SQIVND (reference sequence). The V and J ends lost 5 bases and 4 bases, in that order; junction bases with no gene match: 5. This CDR3 reads CASSGLAGVSYEQYF. The CDR3 coding sequence is TGTGCCAGTAGTGGACTAGCGGGAGTCAGTTACGAGCAGTACTTC. Full variable domain (missing parts from reference TRBV19 and TRBJ2-7): DGGITQSPKYLFRKEGQNVTLSCEQNLNHDAMYWYRQDPGQGLRLIYYSQIVNDFQKGDIAEGYSVSREKKESFPLTVTSAQKNPTAFYLCASSGLAGVSYEQYFGPGTRLTVT.

The chain uses TRBV6-5 and TRBJ1-2; 9 bases line up with TRBD1. The length of the CDR3 is 15 residues. The trim removed 5 bases at V and 3 bases at J, leaving 7 bases unmatched. Germline V CDR1 and CDR2: MNHEY, SVGAGI. This CDR3 reads CASSRTGGLYYGYTF. The DNA of the CDR3 is TGTGCCAGCAGTCGAACAGGGGGCCTTTACTATGGCTACACCTTC.

The chain carries TRBV6-1 and TRBJ2-7; 7 bases fit TRBD2. Per germline, CDR1 MNHNS and CDR2 SASEGT. With V trimmed by 7 bases and J by 4 bases, 7 bases remained unmatched. The CDR3 is made up of 13 amino acids. CDR3 DNA: TGTGCCAGCATGGGCGGGAGTGTGTACGAGCAGTACTTC. Translation gives CASMGGSVYEQYF.

The chain combines TRBV9 with TRBJ2-5; 7 bases are shared with TRBD1. The DNA matches TRBJ2-7 better at its end, which makes the J call doubtful. The CDR3 covers 14 residues. Germline CDR1 and CDR2: SGDLS and YYNGEE. The CDR3 spells CASSVRDSTYEQYF. The CDR3, as DNA: TGTGCCAGCAGCGTTAGGGACAGCACCTACGAGCAGTACTTC.

The V and J genes are TRBV27 and TRBJ2-1; 7 bases align to TRBD1. CDR3 length equals 14 residues. Germline V gene lookup returns CDR1 MNHEY and CDR2 SMNVEV (reference sequence). V shed 4 bases and J 4 bases; nucleotides not matched to a gene: 4. The CDR3 DNA sequence: TGTGCCAGCAGTTGGGACAGAGCGTACAATGAGCAGTTCTTC. It encodes CASSWDRAYNEQFF.

This chain connects TRBV15 to TRBJ2-5, with a weak D call TRBD2 (6 bases). Germline CDR1 reads LNHNV; CDR2 reads YYDKDF (reference sequence). The CDR3 length is 16 residues. Trimming took off 2 bases at V and 5 bases at J, with 18 bases between the two ends. CDR3 coding DNA: TGTGCCACCAGCAGAAGCGGCGGGGCGGGGAGTGAGACCCAGTACTTC. Amino acid sequence: CATSRSGGAGSETQYF.

The chain joins TRBV5-1 to TRBJ2-3; D is possibly TRBD1 (6 bases). The CDR3 runs to 14 residues. Germline assignment: CDR1 SGHRS and CDR2 YFSETQ. Trimming pared 0 bases from V and 6 bases from J, leaving 11 bases between. Here the CDR3 reads CASSLVGAVDTQYF. DNA of the CDR3: TGCGCCAGCAGCTTGGTGGGGGCCGTCGATACGCAGTATTTT. The full variable domain, its missing parts supplied by reference TRBV5-1 and TRBJ2-3, is KAGVTQTPRYLIKTRGQQVTLSCSPISGHRSVSWYQQTPGQGLQFLFEYFSETQRNKGNFPGRFSGRQFSNSRSEMNVSTLELGDSALYLCASSLVGAVDTQYFGPGTRLTVL.

The chain is built from TRBV2 and TRBJ2-1; TRBD2 might be the D (6 bases). Trimming shortened V by 8 bases and J by 8 bases, and 16 bases separated the two germline ends. CDR3 length equals 13 residues. Germline-derived CDR1 and CDR2 are SNHLY and FYNNEI. The CDR3 bases are TGTGCCAGCGGACAATCGGAGGGATATGAGCAGTTCTTC. Translated: CASGQSEGYEQFF.

The V gene is TRBV25-1, the J gene TRBJ2-5; 10 bases align to TRBD2. V lost 3 bases to trimming and J lost 5 bases; unmatched junction nucleotides: 3. This CDR3 has 14 amino acids. The germline CDR1 and CDR2 sequences are MGHDK and SYGVNS. DNA for the CDR3: TGTGCCAGCAGTGACCTAGCGGGAGAGGAGACCCAGTACTTC. Encoded protein: CASSDLAGEETQYF. Full variable domain (rest looked up from reference TRBV25-1 and TRBJ2-5): EADIYQTPRYLVIGTGKKITLECSQTMGHDKMYWYQQDPGMELHLIHYSYGVNSTEKGDLSSESTVSRIRTEHFPLTLESARPSHTSQYLCASSDLAGEETQYFGPGTRLLVL.

The genes are TRBV12-5 and TRBJ2-5; TRBD1 matches 7 bases. The CDR3 contains 14 residues. Per the germline V gene, CDR1 is LGHNT and CDR2 is FRNRAP. The V segment lost 0 bases and the J segment 7 bases; nucleotides outside the gene matches: 5. CDR3 bases: TGTGCTAGTGGTTTGGTAACAGGGGCCGGGACCCAGTACTTC. Translating it yields CASGLVTGAGTQYF.

This clone was detected only once. This chain joins TRBV6-1 and TRBJ2-2, with 11 bases identical to TRBD2. V lost 2 bases and J lost 5; bases outside the gene matches: 4. Germline V lookup: CDR1 MNHNS, CDR2 SASEGT. This CDR3 contains 16 residues. CDR3 DNA: TGTGCCAGCAGTGAAACTAGCGGGAGCAGTACCGGGGAGCTGTTTTTT. Translating gives CASSETSGSSTGELFF.

The genes are TRBV28 and TRBJ2-7; 14 bases line up with TRBD2. The ends lost 2 bases at V and 4 bases at J; junction bases unmatched: 4. Germline values: CDR1 MDHEN, CDR2 SYDVKM. The CDR3 consists of 16 residues. The CDR3 coding sequence is TGTGCCAGCAGTTTACCGGGACTAGCGGGAGTATACGAGCAGTACTTC. Protein product: CASSLPGLAGVYEQYF.

The J gene is TRBJ2-7, the V gene TRBV6-6, with D possibly TRBD1 on 6 matching bases. The CDR3 is 16 amino acids. Germline V gene sequence: CDR1 MNHNY, CDR2 SVGAGI (reference sequence). Trimming shortened V by 0 bases and J by 0 bases, and 12 bases separated the two germline ends. The CDR3 spells CASSYSNTGHSYEQYF. The CDR3 nucleotides read TGTGCCAGCAGTTACTCCAACACAGGGCACTCCTACGAGCAGTACTTC.